The clone carrying this T cell receptor (beta chain) was seen only a few times. The data were obtained in a study of blood T cells in healthy people across ages. Next came a second PCR, run for about 6 to 11 cycles, which used a sample-barcoded 5' primer along with a J-beta primer mix. Each CDR3 protein is one row after TCRdb ran MiXCR on the 5' RACE reads. Seen here are hundreds of thousands of distinct CDR3 sequences, approximately 48% observed once, and the top ten hold approximately 20%. Sequencing was done on a sample of blood. The sequence derives from a man aged 55 to 70 in good health.

For the CDR3, the DNA is TGTGCCAGCAGTTACAGGCGGGGGGCCTACTACGAGCAGTACTTC. Translation gives CASSYRRGAYYEQYF. The V and J genes are TRBV6-2 or TRBV6-3 and TRBJ2-7; 8 bases are shared with TRBD2. The CDR3 is made up of 15 amino acids. The germline V gene encodes CDR1 MNHEY and CDR2 SVGEGT. The trim removed 2 bases at V and 3 bases at J, leaving 6 bases unmatched.